This is a list of T cell receptor beta chains from one sample in a study of cytomegalovirus exposure and HLA in healthy donors. Sequenced by immunoSEQ multiplex PCR; TCRdb stores in-frame clones only, minus some. The table lists about 160,000 clones, 75% to 90% of them singletons, with about 4% in the top ten. The sequenced sample was PBMCs. The receptors shown here come from a man in his fifties or sixties in good health and CMV-seropositive. The CDR3 runs from the conserved cysteine through the conserved F or W. The order of the fields is V gene, clone size, J gene, D gene, CDR3 protein, CDR3 DNA. D genes are given only for firm matches. Clone size is not always given. Where it is, it says once, few, many or a class for expanded clones.

TRBV18	.	TRBJ1-1	.	CASSPQRGSNVVTEAFF	TGTGCCAGCTCACCACAGAGGGGGTCGAACGTTGTGACTGAAGCTTTCTTT
TRBV11-2	.	TRBJ2-7	TRBD2	CASSRLAGPAGGQYF	TGTGCCAGCAGCCGACTAGCGGGACCCGCTGGGGGGCAGTACTTC
TRBV10-3	once	TRBJ1-5	TRBD1	CATDSGQGALQPQHF	TGTGCCACGGATTCGGGACAGGGGGCCTTACAGCCCCAGCATTTT
TRBV7-2	.	TRBJ1-1	TRBD1	CASSPDRGNTEAFF	TGTGCCAGCAGCCCGGACAGGGGCAACACTGAAGCTTTCTTT
TRBV29-1	.	TRBJ2-7	.	CSVEDLAYEQYF	TGCAGCGTTGAAGATTTAGCCTACGAGCAGTACTTC
TRBV6-1	.	TRBJ2-1	.	CASRSYNEQFF	TGTGCCAGCCGGTCCTACAATGAGCAGTTCTTC
TRBV5-1	once	TRBJ1-2	.	CASSATGLYGYTF	TGCGCCAGCAGCGCGACAGGTCTCTATGGCTACACCTTC
TRBV18	.	TRBJ1-3	.	CASSPLAPAGAGNTIYF	TGTGCCAGCTCACCTCTAGCCCCGGCCGGGGCTGGAAACACCATATATTTT
TRBV6-5	.	TRBJ2-7	.	CASSYIAVVSYEQYF	TGTGCCAGCAGTTACATCGCAGTCGTCTCCTACGAGCAGTACTTC
TRBV5-1	.	TRBJ2-7	.	CASSVGWLTGDYEQYF	TGCGCCAGCAGCGTGGGCTGGCTGACAGGCGACTACGAGCAGTACTTC
TRBV5-6	.	TRBJ2-1	.	CASSLGQTYNEQFF	TGTGCCAGCAGCTTGGGACAGACATACAATGAGCAGTTCTTC
TRBV19	.	TRBJ1-5	.	CASSIQGDLSNQPQHF	TGTGCCAGTAGTATCCAGGGTGACCTTAGCAATCAGCCCCAGCATTTT
TRBV4-1	few	TRBJ2-5	TRBD2	CASSLSGGPETQYF	TGCGCCAGCAGCCTATCGGGGGGTCCAGAGACCCAGTACTTC
TRBV6-1	.	TRBJ2-2	.	CASSEFEQLNTGELFF	TGTGCCAGCAGTGAATTCGAACAGCTGAACACCGGGGAGCTGTTTTTT
TRBV4-1	.	TRBJ1-2	.	CASSQDNTVGYTF	TGCGCCAGCAGCCAAGATAACACAGTCGGCTACACCTTC
TRBV23-1	.	TRBJ1-1	.	CASTTFSKGQTYTEAFF	TGCGCCAGCACTACATTTTCTAAAGGACAGACCTACACTGAAGCTTTCTTT
TRBV6-1	.	TRBJ1-1	TRBD1	CASKQGVATEAFF	TGTGCCAGCAAACAGGGGGTCGCGACTGAAGCTTTCTTT
TRBV9	.	TRBJ2-3	.	CASSVGGGSPTDTQYF	TGTGCCAGCAGCGTAGGGGGGGGCTCCCCCACAGATACGCAGTATTTT
TRBV6-1	.	TRBJ2-7	TRBD1	CASSGRDSSYEQYF	TGTGCCAGCAGTGGACGGGACAGCTCCTACGAGCAGTACTTC
TRBV9	.	TRBJ1-1	.	CASSFGHLNTEAFF	TGTGCCAGCAGTTTTGGACATTTGAACACTGAAGCTTTCTTT
TRBV6-5	.	TRBJ2-7	TRBD2	CASRSGASGNYEQYF	TGTGCCAGTAGGAGTGGGGCTAGCGGAAACTACGAGCAGTACTTC
TRBV28	.	TRBJ2-5	.	CASETPQGRAQGETQYF	TGTGCCAGCGAAACGCCTCAGGGCAGGGCCCAAGGAGAGACCCAGTACTTC
TRBV5-4	.	TRBJ2-7	.	CASSSDGISSYEQYF	TGTGCCAGCAGCAGCGACGGTATAAGCTCCTACGAGCAGTACTTC
TRBV10-3	.	TRBJ1-1	.	CAISPGSRNTEAFF	TGTGCCATCTCGCCGGGGTCGAGGAACACTGAAGCTTTCTTT
TRBV30	.	TRBJ2-6	TRBD1	CAWNTGATGAGANVLTF	TGTGCCTGGAATACAGGGGCCACAGGTGCCGGGGCCAACGTCCTGACTTTC
TRBV27	few	TRBJ2-7	.	CASSLELASHEQYF	TGTGCCAGCAGTTTGGAACTAGCCTCCCACGAGCAGTACTTC
TRBV27	few	TRBJ1-5	.	CASSLSTGPNQPQHF	TGTGCCAGCAGTTTAAGTACAGGGCCCAATCAGCCCCAGCATTTT
TRBV6-1	.	TRBJ2-3	.	CASSVLVDTQYF	TGTGCCAGCAGCGTCCTCGTAGATACGCAGTATTTT
TRBV5-1	.	TRBJ1-2	TRBD1	CASSLVPGQGSNYGYTF	TGCGCCAGCAGCTTGGTGCCGGGACAGGGTTCTAACTATGGCTACACCTTC
TRBV6-6	.	TRBJ2-7	TRBD1	CASNNRGSSYEQYF	TGTGCCAGCAACAACAGGGGTAGCTCCTACGAGCAGTACTTC
TRBV28	.	TRBJ1-6	.	CASRNPTGSYNSPLHF	TGTGCCAGCAGGAACCCGACTGGTTCCTATAATTCACCCCTCCACTTT
TRBV5-1	.	TRBJ2-6	TRBD2	CASSARLAGISGANVLTF	TGCGCCAGCAGCGCCAGACTAGCGGGGATCTCTGGGGCCAACGTCCTGACTTTC
TRBV27	.	TRBJ1-1	.	CASSWGGNTEAFF	TGTGCCAGCAGTTGGGGGGGGAACACTGAAGCTTTCTTT
TRBV6-5	.	TRBJ1-1	.	CAHSALPTGSTEAFF	TGTGCCCACTCGGCCCTTCCAACAGGGTCCACTGAAGCTTTCTTT
TRBV7-3	.	TRBJ2-2	TRBD1	CASSLVGTGAGELFF	TGTGCCAGCAGCTTGGTTGGGACAGGGGCCGGGGAGCTGTTTTTT
TRBV7-3	.	TRBJ2-1	.	CASSLGPSSYNEQFF	TGTGCCAGCAGCTTAGGTCCCAGCTCCTACAATGAGCAGTTCTTC
TRBV10-3	.	TRBJ1-1	.	CAIMGGMGRANTEAFF	TGTGCCATCATGGGGGGTATGGGTAGGGCGAACACTGAAGCTTTCTTT
TRBV7-8	.	TRBJ1-6	.	CASSMDSSPLHF	TGTGCCAGCAGCATGGACAGCTCACCCCTCCACTTT
TRBV5-6	.	TRBJ2-1	.	CASGWQRISNEQFF	TGTGCCAGCGGCTGGCAGCGTATTTCCAATGAGCAGTTCTTC
TRBV18	.	TRBJ2-7	TRBD2	CASSPTSGTSGEQYF	TGTGCCAGCTCACCGACTAGCGGGACGAGCGGCGAGCAGTACTTC
TRBV6-6	.	TRBJ2-1	TRBD2	CASSYSPAGDGYEQFF	TGTGCCAGCAGTTACTCCCCCGCGGGAGATGGTTATGAGCAGTTCTTC
TRBV30	.	TRBJ1-3	.	CAWRGTGPTIYF	TGTGCCTGGAGGGGAACAGGGCCGACCATATATTTT
TRBV19	.	TRBJ1-1	TRBD1	CASSILTGGPNTEAFF	TGTGCCAGTAGTATTCTAACAGGGGGGCCGAACACTGAAGCTTTCTTT
TRBV5-4	.	TRBJ2-5	.	CASTDSREQETQYF	TGTGCCAGCACCGACTCCAGGGAACAAGAGACCCAGTACTTC
TRBV4-1	.	TRBJ1-3	.	CASAEEVAGDTIYF	TGCGCCAGCGCAGAGGAGGTTGCGGGGGACACCATATATTTT
TRBV28	few	TRBJ2-7	.	CASSGRREVSYEQYF	TGTGCCAGCTCGGGGCGGAGGGAGGTCTCCTACGAGCAGTACTTC
TRBV27	.	TRBJ2-2	.	CASSWGAGELFF	TGTGCCAGCAGTTGGGGAGCCGGGGAGCTGTTTTTT
TRBV29-1	.	TRBJ2-2	TRBD1	CSVPRQGAAGELFF	TGCAGCGTACCCAGACAGGGGGCGGCCGGGGAGCTGTTTTTT
TRBV7-6	.	TRBJ2-2	TRBD1	CASSPETGPGELFF	TGTGCCAGCAGCCCCGAGACAGGGCCCGGGGAGCTGTTTTTT
TRBV7-9	.	TRBJ2-4	TRBD1	CASSSSRGKAKNIQYF	TGTGCCAGCAGCAGCTCCAGGGGGAAAGCCAAAAACATTCAGTACTTT